These 21 T cell receptor beta chains originate from one sample sequenced in a study of blood T cell repertoires in COVID-19. Data came from immunoSEQ multiplex PCR; TCRdb stores just in-frame clones and leaves some out. The data contain 150,000 to 180,000 clones, roughly nine tenths of them singletons. Sequencing was carried out using peripheral blood. These receptors were taken from a woman in her 70s with acute or convalescent COVID-19.

CDR3 bases: TGTGCCAGCAGTTACAGGACAGGGTGGGGTTACGAGCAGTACTTC. Translation gives CASSYRTGWGYEQYF. This chain uses TRBV6-5 with TRBJ2-7; 8 nucleotides align to TRBD1. The germline CDR1 and CDR2 sequences are MNHEY and SVGAGI. V was pared by 2 bases and J by 4 bases, with 7 bases of the junction left unmatched. The CDR3 runs to 15 residues.

The chain links TRBV12-3 or TRBV12-4 to TRBJ1-2; TRBD1 matches at 8 bases. The CDR3 contains 12 residues. J was trimmed by 6 bases and V by 5 bases; bases with no gene match: 2. The DNA of the CDR3 is TGTGCCAGCAGTGGACAGGGCCATGGCTACACCTTC. It codes for CASSGQGHGYTF.

The genes are TRBV6-4 and TRBJ1-6; tentative D call: TRBD1 (5 bases). With 6 bases removed from V and 9 bases from J, the gap between germline ends came to 15 bases. Germline V CDR1 and CDR2: MRHNA, SNTAGT. This CDR3 contains 14 residues. The CDR3 region is CASSEDSWGSPLHF. The CDR3 DNA sequence: TGTGCCAGCAGCGAAGACAGCTGGGGTTCACCCCTCCACTTT.

The rearrangement uses TRBV3-1 (or the pseudogene TRBV3-2) and TRBJ2-3, with 10 nucleotides matching TRBD2. CDR1 and CDR2 from the germline V gene are LGHDT and YNNKEL (reference sequence). With V trimmed by 1 base and J by 0 bases, 4 bases remained unmatched. The CDR3 extends over 17 amino acids. The CDR3 nucleotides are TGTGCCAGCAGCCAAGGGTGGACTAGCGGTAGCACAGATACGCAGTATTTT. Amino acid sequence: CASSQGWTSGSTDTQYF.

On this clone: An end of the junction does not agree with germline; a read error may underlie this. V is TRBV7-7 and J is TRBJ2-2, with D possibly TRBD2 on 6 matching bases. The CDR3 loop spans 15 amino acids. The germline V gene encodes CDR1 SSHAT and CDR2 FNYEAQ (reference sequence). CDR3 DNA: TGTGCTAGCAGCTTAGTGGGGGGAGACACCGGGGAGCTGTTTTTT. Protein sequence: CASSLVGGDTGELFF. Complete variable domain (other parts from reference TRBV7-7 and TRBJ2-2): GAGVSQSPRYKVTKRGQDVTLRCDPISSHATLYWYQQALGQGPEFLTYFNYEAQPDKSGLPSDRFSAERPEGSISTLTIQRTEQRDSAMYRCASSLVGGDTGELFFGEGSRLTVL.

The gene calls are TRBV7-2 and TRBJ1-2; D may be TRBD1 (5 bases). CDR1 and CDR2 (germline): SGHTA, FQGNSA. The ends were cut back, 7 bases at V and 4 bases at J, with 13 bases in the middle. The CDR3 extends over 13 amino acids. The CDR3 region has the DNA TGTGCCAGCACCGCACAGGTGGTCTATGGCTACACCTTC. Translated: CASTAQVVYGYTF.

In this sample, this clone turned up once. The chain carries TRBV19 and TRBJ2-1; 10 nucleotides agree with TRBD2. The V segment lost 3 bases and the J segment 0 bases; nucleotides outside the gene matches: 5. There are 17 residues in the CDR3. Germline V gene sequence: CDR1 LNHDA, CDR2 SQIVND (reference sequence). This chain's CDR3 is CASSISGGLSSYNEQFF. The CDR3 DNA sequence: TGTGCCAGTAGTATTAGCGGGGGGTTGAGCTCCTACAATGAGCAGTTCTTC.

V gene TRBV6-5 combines with J gene TRBJ1-2; D is possibly TRBD1 (5 bases). Germline loops: CDR1 MNHEY, CDR2 SVGAGI. V lost 4 bases to trimming and J lost 2 bases, with 14 bases between them. The CDR3 spans 15 residues. CDR3 residues: CASSSTGRGNYGYTF. The DNA of the CDR3 is TGTGCCAGCAGTTCCACAGGCCGGGGGAACTATGGCTACACCTTC.

This chain connects TRBV7-9 to TRBJ2-3; D unresolved. This CDR3 spans 11 amino acids. Germline values: CDR1 SEHNR, CDR2 FQNEAQ (reference sequence). The V end lost 6 bases, the J end lost 2 bases, and 3 bases lay between the germline ends. As DNA, the CDR3 is TGTGCCAGCAGTCTCACAGATACGCAGTATTTT. Amino acid sequence: CASSLTDTQYF.

The chain recombines TRBV5-1 with TRBJ1-2; tentatively, D is TRBD1 (5 bases). Germline-derived CDR1 and CDR2 are SGHRS and YFSETQ. This CDR3 spans 14 amino acids. V was cut by 1 base and J by 2 bases, with 9 bases left in between. CDR3 in DNA: TGCGCCAGCAGCTTGACAGGTGTAAACTATGGCTACACCTTC. This translates into CASSLTGVNYGYTF.

Here the CDR3 reads CAWGKQGSSYEQYF. The CDR3 nucleotides read TGTGCCTGGGGCAAACAGGGATCCTCCTACGAGCAGTACTTC. V usage is TRBV30 and J usage is TRBJ2-7; D perhaps matches TRBD1 (6 bases). From germline, CDR1 is GTSNPN and CDR2 SVGIG (reference sequence). The CDR3 is 14 residues long. V was trimmed by 5 bases and J by 0 bases, leaving 14 bases between them.

The chain couples TRBV4-3 to TRBJ1-3, with D possibly matching TRBD1 (5 bases). Trimming cost V 4 bases and J 0 bases, with 13 bases left between them. Germline V lookup: CDR1 LGHNA, CDR2 YSLEER. CDR3 size: 16 residues. The DNA of the CDR3 is TGCGCCAGCAGCCTCACCCGACAGACCTCTGGAAACACCATATATTTT. Translated: CASSLTRQTSGNTIYF.

This clone occurred once. V is TRBV13 and J is TRBJ1-6; 8 nucleotides align to TRBD1. The length of the CDR3 is 15 residues. The germline V gene encodes CDR1 PRHDT and CDR2 FYEKMQ (reference sequence). V shed 5 bases and J 9 bases; nucleotides not matched to a gene: 9. CDR3 nucleotide sequence: TGTGCCAGCAGCATCAGGGGGCTGAGGAGTTCACCCCTCCACTTT. As protein: CASSIRGLRSSPLHF.

The V gene is TRBV7-2, the J gene TRBJ2-5; D remains unclear. This CDR3 spans 18 amino acids. Germline CDR1 reads SGHTA; CDR2 reads FQGNSA. The ends were cut back, 4 bases at V and 6 bases at J, with 27 bases in the middle. The CDR3 nucleotides read TGTGCCAGCAGCTCCGAGAGTAGTAGTATATCCCTAATGAAGACCCAGTACTTC. Protein product: CASSSESSSISLMKTQYF.

J is TRBJ2-7 and V is TRBV7-2, with 9 nucleotides matching TRBD1. With 3 bases clipped from V and 6 bases from J, the junction kept 15 bases outside the gene matches. Germline CDR1 SGHTA, CDR2 FQGNSA. This CDR3 region has 17 residues. The CDR3 sequence is CASSFNRIRDRGSEQYF. The CDR3 nucleotides are TGTGCCAGCAGCTTCAATCGTATACGAGACAGGGGGTCCGAGCAGTACTTC.

The chain has TRBV4-2 and TRBJ2-5; D unresolved. The CDR3 spans 16 residues. V was pared by 2 bases and J by 5 bases, with 18 bases between. The germline V gene encodes CDR1 LGHNA and CDR2 YNFKEQ. CDR3 sequence: CASSQSDLAALETQYF. DNA for the CDR3: TGTGCCAGCAGCCAATCCGACTTGGCGGCTTTGGAGACCCAGTACTTC.

The chain is built from TRBV5-1 and TRBJ2-1, with TRBD2 matching over 10 bases. After removal of 2 bases from V and 3 bases from J, the junction contained 2 bases not matched to a gene. CDR3 length equals 15 residues. Germline V gives CDR1 SGHRS, CDR2 YFSETQ. CDR3 bases: TGCGCCAGCAGCTTTAGCGGGGGGAGCTACAATGAGCAGTTCTTC. Amino acid sequence: CASSFSGGSYNEQFF.

The chain is built from TRBV3-1 (or the pseudogene TRBV3-2) and TRBJ2-2; 7 positions agree with TRBD2. V lost 6 bases and J lost 1; bases outside the gene matches: 2. CDR3 length equals 14 residues. From germline, CDR1 is LGHDT and CDR2 YNNKEL (reference sequence). CDR3 loop: CASRASGNTGELFF. Here the CDR3 DNA reads TGTGCCAGCAGGGCTAGCGGGAACACCGGGGAGCTGTTTTTT.

The chain has TRBV5-1 and TRBJ2-7; D is undetermined. CDR1 SGHRS and CDR2 YFSETQ come from the germline V gene. The CDR3 length is 12 residues. Trimming stripped 4 bases from V and 3 bases from J, with 8 bases between. The CDR3 spells CASSQLGYEQYF. The CDR3 nucleotides are TGCGCCAGCAGCCAGCTAGGCTACGAGCAGTACTTC.

CDR3 bases: TGTGCCAGCAGCGTGACTAGCGGGGGGAGTAATGAGCAGTTCTTC. This sequence encodes CASSVTSGGSNEQFF. The rearrangement links TRBV7-3 to TRBJ2-1; 13 bases line up with TRBD2. Germline V gives CDR1 SGHTA, CDR2 FQGTGA. CDR3 size: 15 residues. The J segment lost 7 bases and the V segment lost 5 bases, leaving 5 bases of the junction unmatched.

In DNA form, the CDR3 reads TGTGCCAGCAGCTTGGGGCACCTAGACGTGGATACGCAGTATTTT. Protein product: CASSLGHLDVDTQYF. The chain uses TRBV7-2 and TRBJ2-3; a possible D gene is TRBD1 (5 bases). Germline values: CDR1 SGHTA, CDR2 FQGNSA. Trimming stripped 3 bases from V and 6 bases from J, with 16 bases between. This CDR3 is 15 amino acids long.